These 18 T cell receptor beta chains share one sample of origin, sequenced in a study of Ad26.COV2.S vaccination and SARS-CoV-2 variants. The treatment denotes: some 20 received Ad26.COV2.S at low or high dose, single or two shots; five or six received placebo; per-sample allocation not given. Samples came from day 63 after the first vaccine or placebo injection. Clones were sequenced by immunoSEQ multiplex PCR, and TCRdb holds only the in-frame ones, with some missing. The sample shows about 350,000 clones, about 88% of them seen only once. The sample consisted of peripheral blood, taken in a trial of Ad26.COV2.S vaccine versus placebo. These receptor sequences come from a person aged 18-65 years who received the Ad26.COV2.S COVID-19 vaccine or a placebo.

The rearrangement links TRBV4-1 to TRBJ2-3; D gene uncertain. V gave up 8 bases and J gave up 5 bases, with 11 bases separating them. This CDR3 spans 12 amino acids. The germline CDR1 and CDR2 sequences are MGHRA and YSYEKL. The CDR3 spells CASSPSGDTQYF. In nucleotides, the CDR3 is TGCGCCAGCTCTCCCTCCGGAGATACGCAGTATTTT.

The rearrangement links TRBV7-2 to TRBJ2-5, with no clear D. V gave up 5 bases and J gave up 5 bases, with 18 bases separating them. In germline, CDR1 is SGHTA, CDR2 FQGNSA. CDR3 length equals 15 residues. CDR3 loop: CASSPLVGIGETQYF. DNA of the CDR3: TGTGCCAGCAGCCCCCTGGTGGGAATAGGGGAGACCCAGTACTTC.

The gene calls are TRBV6-5 and TRBJ2-5; 7 positions match TRBD1. With V trimmed by 8 bases and J by 2 bases, 5 bases remained unmatched. The V gene's germline CDR1 is MNHEY and CDR2 SVGAGI. The CDR3 length is 13 residues. CDR3 sequence reads: CASGGQSQETQYF. CDR3 nucleotides: TGTGCCAGCGGGGGACAGTCGCAAGAGACCCAGTACTTC.

The chain couples TRBV10-3 to TRBJ2-1; 13 bases match TRBD2. The CDR3 extends over 18 amino acids. Germline V CDR1 and CDR2: ENHRY, SYGVKD. J was trimmed by 0 bases and V by 4 bases; bases with no gene match: 6. The CDR3 protein is CAISVGTSGTASYNEQFF. Written as DNA, the CDR3 is TGTGCCATCAGTGTGGGGACTAGCGGGACGGCCTCCTACAATGAGCAGTTCTTC.

The chain recombines TRBV4-2 with TRBJ2-3, with 10 bases identical to TRBD2. J lost 0 bases, V lost 0 bases, and 9 bases had no gene match. The length of the CDR3 is 19 residues. Germline V CDR1 and CDR2: LGHNA, YNFKEQ. The CDR3 coding sequence is TGTGCCAGCAGCCAAGATCTGCTAGCGGGGGTAAAAAGCACAGATACGCAGTATTTT. Protein sequence: CASSQDLLAGVKSTDTQYF.

The rearrangement joins TRBV10-3 to TRBJ1-5, with D unresolved. Germline V lookup: CDR1 ENHRY, CDR2 SYGVKD. This CDR3 spans 14 amino acids. V lost 4 bases to trimming and J lost 0 bases, with 7 bases between them. CDR3 bases: TGTGCCATCAGTGGGGCAAATAGCAATCAGCCCCAGCATTTT. The encoded protein is CAISGANSNQPQHF.

This sequence joins TRBV6-2 or TRBV6-3 and TRBJ2-1, with 7 nucleotides matching TRBD1. V trimming: 3 bases; J trimming: 11 bases; junction bases outside the gene matches: 4. The CDR3 has 12 amino acids. Germline CDR1 is MNHEY and CDR2 is SVGEGT. The CDR3 sequence is CASSYPDRQQFF. The CDR3 DNA is TGTGCCAGCAGTTATCCGGACAGGCAGCAGTTCTTC.

The V and J genes are TRBV6-2 or TRBV6-3 and TRBJ1-1, with a possible D match to TRBD1 (5 bases). The CDR3 sequence is 13 residues long. Trimming removed 3 bases at V and 4 bases at J, with 9 bases between. Germline-derived CDR1 and CDR2 are MNHEY and SVGEGT. The DNA of the CDR3 is TGTGCCAGCAGTTATACCGGGACCACTGAAGCTTTCTTT. This codes for CASSYTGTTEAFF.

The rearrangement uses TRBV28 and TRBJ1-4, with unresolved D. This CDR3 is built from 12 residues. CDR1 MDHEN and CDR2 SYDVKM come from the germline V gene. The ends were cut back, 8 bases at V and 7 bases at J, with 11 bases in the middle. The CDR3 loop reads CASWEHGEKLFF. The CDR3 DNA reads as TGTGCCAGCTGGGAACACGGTGAAAAACTGTTTTTT.

The genes are TRBV4-2 and TRBJ2-4; 8 positions match TRBD2. This CDR3 comprises 15 residues. Germline V gene sequence: CDR1 LGHNA, CDR2 YNFKEQ. V was clipped by 1 base and J by 6 bases; unmatched bases: 5. CDR3 coding DNA: TGTGCCAGCAGCCAAGGGGTAGCGGGAATAAACATTCAGTACTTC. Its protein is CASSQGVAGINIQYF.

V is TRBV28 and J is TRBJ2-2; 12 positions match TRBD2. Per germline, CDR1 MDHEN and CDR2 SYDVKM. V lost 5 bases and J lost 5; bases outside the gene matches: 9. This CDR3 is built from 17 residues. The CDR3: CASSITGLAGLTGELFF. CDR3 coding DNA: TGTGCCAGCAGTATCACCGGACTAGCGGGATTGACCGGGGAGCTGTTTTTT.

The chain combines TRBV7-9 with TRBJ2-7, with 11 positions matching TRBD2. Per germline, CDR1 SEHNR and CDR2 FQNEAQ (reference sequence). V shed 1 base, J shed 1 base, and the junction held 3 bases outside the gene matches. CDR3 size: 16 residues. The CDR3 loop is CASSLELAGDSYEQYF. In DNA form, the CDR3 reads TGTGCCAGCAGCTTAGAACTAGCGGGAGATTCCTACGAGCAGTACTTC.

This chain connects TRBV5-4 to TRBJ1-1; no definite D call. Looked up from germline, CDR1 is SGHNT and CDR2 is YYREEE (reference sequence). The V and J ends lost 0 bases and 5 bases respectively, with 8 bases between them. CDR3 length equals 13 residues. The CDR3 spells CASSLARATEAFF. CDR3 DNA sequence: TGTGCCAGCAGCTTGGCCCGGGCTACTGAAGCTTTCTTT.

The chain uses TRBV6-5 and TRBJ2-7; D not certain. This CDR3 region has 14 residues. Trimming shortened V by 4 bases and J by 6 bases, and 16 bases separated the two germline ends. The germline CDR1 and CDR2 sequences are MNHEY and SVGAGI. The CDR3, as DNA: TGTGCCAGCAGTTTTTCGACCGGGTTGGGCGAGCAGTACTTC. It is translated as CASSFSTGLGEQYF.

The chain couples TRBV27 to TRBJ2-1; the D is unclear. Trimming removed 3 bases at V and 5 bases at J, with 8 bases between. The CDR3 has 13 residues. Germline-derived CDR1 and CDR2 are MNHEY and SMNVEV (reference sequence). CDR3 bases: TGTGCCAGCAGTTTGCAGAGCAACAATGAGCAGTTCTTC. Protein product: CASSLQSNNEQFF.

The CDR3 DNA reads as TGTGCCAGCAGTGAGACAGGACGCAATCAGCCCCAGCATTTT. This codes for CASSETGRNQPQHF. The chain couples TRBV25-1 to TRBJ1-5; tentatively, D is TRBD1 (6 bases). Trimming pared 3 bases from V and 2 bases from J, leaving 8 bases between. Per germline, CDR1 MGHDK and CDR2 SYGVNS. The CDR3 runs to 14 residues.

The chain recombines TRBV6-4 with TRBJ1-1, with 7 positions matching TRBD1. Germline V lookup: CDR1 MRHNA, CDR2 SNTAGT. V dropped 0 bases and J dropped 2; count of bases not matched to a gene: 6. The CDR3 consists of 16 residues. CDR3 sequence: CASSDSPTGKNTEAFF. The CDR3 DNA reads as TGTGCCAGCAGTGACTCCCCGACAGGGAAAAACACTGAAGCTTTCTTT.

In this sample, this clone turned up a few times. This sequence joins TRBV5-4 and TRBJ1-1; D uncertain. This CDR3 spans 14 amino acids. Trimming shortened V by 4 bases and J by 3 bases, and 13 bases separated the two germline ends. Germline V CDR1 and CDR2: SGHNT, YYREEE (reference sequence). In DNA, the CDR3 is TGTGCCAGCAGCCGGCCCGGGGAGGACACTGAAGCTTTCTTT. Translation gives CASSRPGEDTEAFF.